The 25 T cell receptor beta chains in this list originate from one sample, sequenced in a study of OX40 agonist ivuxolimab in advanced cancers. The repertoire was sequenced with immunoSEQ multiplex PCR; TCRdb's copy has only in-frame clones and lacks some. In the table there are tens of thousands of clones, just under 95% of which are singletons. The starting material was CD4+ or CD8+ T cells sorted from blood, obtained in a trial of the OX40 agonist ivuxolimab. The receptors here all came from an adult with an advanced solid tumor such as melanoma, head and neck, liver or kidney cancer.

This clone was recorded only once. V is TRBV18 and J is TRBJ2-7, with D unclear. The V end was cut by 6 bases, the J end by 3 bases, with 15 bases between. The CDR3 covers 14 residues. Germline V gene data show CDR1 as KGHSH and CDR2 as LQKENI. The CDR3 DNA follows: TGTGCCAGCTCCCCCGGGCAGGACCGCTACGAGCAGTACTTC. This gives the protein CASSPGQDRYEQYF.

The CDR3 spells CASSLSLAGNEQFF. The CDR3 DNA follows: TGTGCCAGCAGTTTATCGCTAGCAGGCAATGAGCAGTTCTTC. The chain joins TRBV27 to TRBJ2-1; D is perhaps TRBD2 (5 bases). The germline CDR1 and CDR2 sequences are MNHEY and SMNVEV (reference sequence). V shed 0 bases and J shed 6 bases, with 9 bases lying between them. CDR3 length: 14 amino acids.

The chain carries TRBV5-1 and TRBJ2-7, with 10 bases lining up with TRBD1. In germline, CDR1 is SGHRS, CDR2 YFSETQ. This CDR3 is built from 14 residues. The J segment lost 6 bases and the V segment lost 2 bases, leaving 5 bases of the junction unmatched. CDR3 coding DNA: TGCGCCAGCAGCTTCGGGACAGGGGTAGGCGAGCAGTACTTC. It translates to CASSFGTGVGEQYF.

The V call is TRBV19, the J call TRBJ2-1, with D possibly matching TRBD2 (7 bases). V was shortened by 5 bases and J by 8 bases, with 19 bases between the two germline ends. The CDR3 sequence is 15 residues long. Germline CDR1 is LNHDA and CDR2 is SQIVND (reference sequence). This CDR3 reads CASSGTAGAVDEQFF. CDR3 DNA: TGTGCCAGTAGTGGGACTGCGGGGGCCGTGGATGAGCAGTTCTTC.

Sample share makes this clone medium-sized. This chain joins TRBV7-9 and TRBJ1-1; D remains unclear. V was trimmed by 5 bases and J by 1 base, leaving 14 bases between them. Germline V lookup: CDR1 SEHNR, CDR2 FQNEAQ (reference sequence). The CDR3 is made up of 15 amino acids. CDR3 nucleotide sequence: TGTGCCAGCAGCCCCTTGAAGGGATCGAACACTGAAGCTTTCTTT. Its translation: CASSPLKGSNTEAFF.

The chain combines TRBV4-1 with TRBJ1-4; D not resolved. Trimming stripped 1 base from V and 5 bases from J, with 11 bases between. Germline V gene sequence: CDR1 MGHRA, CDR2 YSYEKL. The CDR3 is 15 amino acids. As DNA, the CDR3 is TGCGCCAGCAGCCAAGTGTCAGGCATAAATGAAAAACTGTTTTTT. Protein sequence: CASSQVSGINEKLFF.

This chain connects TRBV7-6 to TRBJ1-6; D is perhaps TRBD1 (5 bases). Trimming stripped 1 base from V and 8 bases from J, with 6 bases between. CDR3 length: 13 amino acids. The germline V gene encodes CDR1 SGHVS and CDR2 FNYEAQ. The chain's CDR3 is CASSLGQHSPLHF. The CDR3 bases are TGTGCCAGCAGCTTAGGACAGCATTCACCCCTCCACTTT.

The DNA of the CDR3 is TGTGCCAGTAGTATCCTCGGGGATACGCAGTATTTT. Residues: CASSILGDTQYF. V gene TRBV19 combines with J gene TRBJ2-3; D call uncertain. Trimming pared 3 bases from V and 6 bases from J, leaving 7 bases between. The germline gives CDR1 LNHDA, CDR2 SQIVND (reference sequence). The CDR3 runs 12 residues.

The rearrangement links TRBV6-4 to TRBJ1-3; the D gene is possibly TRBD1 (5 bases). CDR3 length: 16 residues. Trimming shortened V by 7 bases and J by 4 bases, and 20 bases separated the two germline ends. The V gene's germline CDR1 is MRHNA and CDR2 SNTAGT. The DNA for the CDR3 is TGTGCCAGCAAAGCAATGGCGAGGGGCTGGGGAAACACCATATATTTT. The encoded protein is CASKAMARGWGNTIYF.

This clone occurred once. The chain recombines TRBV7-9 with TRBJ2-1, with 7 bases fitting TRBD1. Germline V gene sequence: CDR1 SEHNR, CDR2 FQNEAQ (reference sequence). V trimming: 3 bases; J trimming: 7 bases; junction bases outside the gene matches: 3. The CDR3 spans 13 residues. The CDR3 is CASSFGTENEQFF. DNA of the CDR3: TGTGCCAGCAGCTTCGGGACAGAAAATGAGCAGTTCTTC.

This clone was recorded once. This rearrangement joins TRBV7-6 to TRBJ1-4; D remains unclear. Germline lookup yields CDR1 SGHVS and CDR2 FNYEAQ. The length of the CDR3 is 14 residues. Trimming left V 3 bases short and J 7 bases short, with 12 bases between. CDR3 loop: CASSFRLGGEKLFF. The CDR3 DNA sequence: TGTGCCAGCAGCTTTCGACTCGGAGGTGAAAAACTGTTTTTT. Complete variable domain (other parts from reference TRBV7-6 and TRBJ1-4): GAGVSQSPRYKVTKRGQDVALRCDPISGHVSLYWYRQALGQGPEFLTYFNYEAQQDKSGLPNDRFSAERPEGSISTLTIQRTEQRDSAMYRCASSFRLGGEKLFFGSGTQLSVL.

This clone is a singleton in its sample. The gene calls are TRBV4-1 and TRBJ2-2; a possible D gene is TRBD1 (6 bases). Germline CDR1 reads MGHRA; CDR2 reads YSYEKL. The CDR3 extends over 14 amino acids. Trimming removed 9 bases from V and 3 bases from J, with 14 bases in between. The CDR3 DNA sequence: TGCGCCAGATTTAAGCCAGGGGACACCGGGGAGCTGTTTTTT. Protein product: CARFKPGDTGELFF.

This chain uses TRBV2 with TRBJ2-7; no definite D call. CDR3 length equals 12 residues. In germline, CDR1 is SNHLY, CDR2 FYNNEI. V gave up 8 bases and J gave up 3 bases, with 11 bases separating them. CDR3 nucleotide sequence: TGTGCCAGCGGCCTCGGCGGCTACGAGCAGTACTTC. Translating gives CASGLGGYEQYF.

The chain carries TRBV9 and TRBJ2-1; 11 bases agree with TRBD1. Per the germline V gene, CDR1 is SGDLS and CDR2 is YYNGEE. V trimming: 2 bases; J trimming: 5 bases; junction bases outside the gene matches: 12. CDR3 size: 18 residues. CDR3 sequence: CASSVPEDRGLKDNEQFF. CDR3 nucleotide sequence: TGTGCCAGCAGCGTCCCCGAGGACAGGGGGCTCAAGGACAATGAGCAGTTCTTC.

This clone was detected only once. This rearrangement joins TRBV7-9 to TRBJ1-2; tentative D call: TRBD1 (5 bases). The germline CDR1 and CDR2 sequences are SEHNR and FQNEAQ (reference sequence). Trimming left V 2 bases short and J 1 base short, with 8 bases between. The CDR3 spans 14 residues. CDR3 region: CASSLQGNNYGYTF. CDR3 DNA: TGTGCCAGCAGCTTACAGGGAAATAACTATGGCTACACCTTC.

The chain carries TRBV5-1 and TRBJ2-3, with D unclear. The V and J ends lost 0 bases and 6 bases respectively, with 11 bases between them. The CDR3 is 14 residues long. Germline V CDR1 and CDR2: SGHRS, YFSETQ. CDR3 in DNA: TGCGCCAGCAGCTTGGATAATCCGATTGATACGCAGTATTTT. Its protein product is CASSLDNPIDTQYF. Full variable domain (remainder filled in from reference TRBV5-1 and TRBJ2-3): KAGVTQTPRYLIKTRGQQVTLSCSPISGHRSVSWYQQTPGQGLQFLFEYFSETQRNKGNFPGRFSGRQFSNSRSEMNVSTLELGDSALYLCASSLDNPIDTQYFGPGTRLTVL.

The chain uses TRBV2 and TRBJ2-5; the D is unclear. V was pared by 6 bases and J by 5 bases, with 13 bases between. CDR3 length: 13 amino acids. Germline values: CDR1 SNHLY, CDR2 FYNNEI. The CDR3 coding sequence is TGTGCCAGCAGGTCCGCCACGAGGGAGACCCAGTACTTC. Its protein is CASRSATRETQYF.

V and J are TRBV27 and TRBJ1-5, with D hard to call. CDR1 and CDR2 (germline): MNHEY, SMNVEV (reference sequence). The length of the CDR3 is 14 residues. V lost 3 bases, J lost 0 bases, and 6 bases lay in between. As DNA, the CDR3 is TGTGCCAGCAGTTTGGGCGATAGCAATCAGCCCCAGCATTTT. Protein product: CASSLGDSNQPQHF.

The chain carries TRBV7-9 and TRBJ2-7, with D possibly being TRBD1 or TRBD2 (5 bases each). CDR1 and CDR2 (germline): SEHNR, FQNEAQ (reference sequence). Trimming pared 5 bases from V and 1 base from J, leaving 12 bases between. The CDR3 is made up of 14 amino acids. The CDR3 DNA sequence: TGTGCCAGCAGCAACCGGGACGGATCCTACGAGCAGTACTTC. This sequence encodes CASSNRDGSYEQYF.

The chain is built from TRBV7-8 and TRBJ2-7, with 13 nucleotides matching TRBD2. Germline lookup yields CDR1 SGHVS and CDR2 FQNEAQ. The CDR3 extends over 15 amino acids. J was trimmed by 3 bases and V by 1 base; bases with no gene match: 0. The chain's CDR3 is CASSLGLAGGYEQYF. As DNA, the CDR3 is TGTGCCAGCAGCTTAGGACTAGCGGGAGGCTACGAGCAGTACTTC. The variable domain in full, completed from reference TRBV7-8 and TRBJ2-7, reads GAGVSQSPRYKVAKRGQDVALRCDPISGHVSLFWYQQALGQGPEFLTYFQNEAQLDKSGLPSDRFFAERPEGSVSTLKIQRTQQEDSAVYLCASSLGLAGGYEQYFGPGTRLTVT.

The V gene is TRBV5-4, the J gene TRBJ1-1, with D perhaps TRBD1 (6 bases). This CDR3 has 14 residues. Germline loops: CDR1 SGHNT, CDR2 YYREEE (reference sequence). V was cut by 5 bases and J by 1 base, with 12 bases left in between. The CDR3 loop reads CASRPTGPNTEAFF. The CDR3 nucleotides read TGTGCCAGCAGACCGACAGGTCCGAACACTGAAGCTTTCTTT.

This chain joins TRBV30 and TRBJ2-3; D unclear. The CDR3 is 15 residues long. Trimming left V 0 bases short and J 0 bases short, with 10 bases between. Germline CDR1 reads GTSNPN; CDR2 reads SVGIG (reference sequence). DNA of the CDR3: TGTGCCTGGAGTGTTTTTGGAAGTAGCACAGATACGCAGTATTTT. It codes for CAWSVFGSSTDTQYF.

The J gene is TRBJ2-3, the V gene TRBV9; D is unclear. V was shortened by 0 bases and J by 0 bases, with 2 bases between the two germline ends. Germline assignment: CDR1 SGDLS and CDR2 YYNGEE. CDR3 length equals 13 residues. CDR3 in amino acids: CASSVVSTDTQYF. CDR3 DNA sequence: TGTGCCAGCAGCGTAGTTAGCACAGATACGCAGTATTTT.

J is TRBJ2-7 and V is TRBV7-9; D is unclear. CDR3 length: 15 amino acids. V was pared by 4 bases and J by 0 bases, with 13 bases between. Germline CDR1 is SEHNR and CDR2 is FQNEAQ (reference sequence). The CDR3 spells CASSSRRQNSYEQYF. CDR3 in DNA: TGTGCCAGCAGCTCTAGACGGCAGAACTCCTACGAGCAGTACTTC.

J is TRBJ2-3 and V is TRBV11-3, with 8 positions matching TRBD2. V dropped 5 bases and J dropped 2; count of bases not matched to a gene: 9. Germline lookup yields CDR1 SGHNT and CDR2 YENEEA. The CDR3 consists of 16 residues. DNA for the CDR3: TGTGCCAGCAGCGATGGGAGCGGGGGTCCCACAGATACGCAGTATTTT. Protein sequence: CASSDGSGGPTDTQYF.